Presented here are 32 T cell receptor beta chains from one specimen sequenced in a study of identical twins. TCRdb processed the 5' RACE reads anew with MiXCR; each CDR3 protein has one entry. The sample holds 450,000 to 600,000 distinct CDR3 sequences; approximately 20% are singletons and the top ten take approximately 0.48%. The same sample was also used in a study of yellow fever vaccine responses in identical twins.

The material sequenced was CD4+ T cells sorted from blood. These receptors all stem from a young woman in good health.

The chain links TRBV5-1 to TRBJ1-5; D possibly corresponds to TRBD1 (5 bases). Germline lookup yields CDR1 SGHRS and CDR2 YFSETQ. V lost 0 bases and J lost 6, with 7 bases in between. CDR3 length equals 13 residues. CDR3 sequence (DNA): TGCGCCAGCAGCTTGGATAGGGGTCAGCCCCAGCATTTT. Translated: CASSLDRGQPQHF.

CDR3 bases: TGTGCCAGCAGTGAAATGGCGTCAGGGGGCCTCCGCGAGCAGTACTTC. Translating it yields CASSEMASGGLREQYF. V gene TRBV6-1 combines with J gene TRBJ2-7; 8 nucleotides align to TRBD1. The CDR3 is 16 residues long. V shed 2 bases and J 6 bases; nucleotides not matched to a gene: 12. Per germline, CDR1 MNHNS and CDR2 SASEGT.

This clonotype was detected only a few times. V and J are TRBV20-1 and TRBJ1-2, with D perhaps matching TRBD1 (6 bases). V was shortened by 1 base and J by 4 bases, with 13 bases between the two germline ends. This CDR3 contains 14 residues. CDR1 and CDR2 from the germline V gene are DFQATT and SNEGSKA (reference sequence). The CDR3 region is CSARAPTGSYGYTF. The CDR3 DNA follows: TGCAGTGCTAGAGCCCCTACAGGGTCCTATGGCTACACCTTC.

The V gene is TRBV5-1, the J gene TRBJ2-7, with 9 bases identical to TRBD1. Trimming at V came to 4 bases and at J to 5 bases, leaving 10 bases not matched to a gene. The CDR3 covers 15 residues. The germline V gene has CDR1 SGHRS and CDR2 YFSETQ. CDR3 sequence: CASSRQGQGPDEQYF. CDR3 bases: TGCGCCAGCAGCCGACAGGGACAGGGACCCGACGAGCAGTACTTC.

This clonotype was observed a few times. V is TRBV20-1 and J is TRBJ2-5, with TRBD2 identical over 8 bases. The CDR3 is made up of 16 amino acids. J gave up 4 bases and V 0 bases, and 10 bases lay outside the gene matches. Germline V gives CDR1 DFQATT, CDR2 SNEGSKA (reference sequence). This CDR3 reads CSARELLAGLGETQYF. CDR3 DNA: TGCAGTGCTAGAGAGTTGTTAGCGGGGTTAGGAGAGACCCAGTACTTC.

DNA for the CDR3: TGTGCCAGCAGCCCCGGGAGAGGGAAGTACTCGAACGAGCAGTACGTC. Encoded protein: CASSPGRGKYSNEQYV. The gene calls are TRBV7-2 and TRBJ2-7, with D tentatively TRBD2 (6 bases). Deletions cut 5 bases from V and 5 bases from J, with 22 bases between. This CDR3 has 16 amino acids. Germline assignment: CDR1 SGHTA and CDR2 FQGNSA.

The V gene is TRBV5-1, the J gene TRBJ2-3, with 8 bases matching TRBD1. The junction had 9 bases not matched to a gene; V was cut back by 4 bases and J by 2 bases. CDR1 SGHRS and CDR2 YFSETQ come from the germline V gene. This CDR3 has 16 amino acids. The CDR3 DNA reads TGCGCCAGCAGCAAGGGACAGGTCGGAGCCACAGATACGCAGTATTTT. This encodes CASSKGQVGATDTQYF.

The genes are TRBV11-2 and TRBJ2-2; D not certain. Germline V gene data show CDR1 as SGHAT and CDR2 as FQNNGV. V lost 1 base to trimming and J lost 4 bases, with 25 bases between them. The CDR3 totals 20 residues. The CDR3 nucleotides read TGTGCCAGCAGCTTAGGGATCACCCACACCTCTTTCCGGGTCACCGGGGAGCTGTTTTTT. It codes for CASSLGITHTSFRVTGELFF.

This clonotype was seen a few times. The V and J genes are TRBV27 and TRBJ2-1; TRBD2 agrees at 7 bases. Germline V gene lookup returns CDR1 MNHEY and CDR2 SMNVEV (reference sequence). V trimming: 5 bases; J trimming: 4 bases; junction bases outside the gene matches: 5. The CDR3 length is 14 residues. This CDR3 reads CASSRLALYNEQFF. The CDR3 DNA reads as TGTGCCAGCAGTAGACTAGCACTATACAATGAGCAGTTCTTC.

This clonotype has a handful of counts. The chain recombines TRBV20-1 with TRBJ2-5; the match to TRBD2 covers 7 bases. The V gene end was trimmed by 8 bases and the J gene end by 5 bases; junction bases not matched to a gene: 5. Germline V gene data show CDR1 as DFQATT and CDR2 as SNEGSKA (reference sequence). CDR3 length: 11 residues. CDR3 bases: TGCAGTTTCCTAGCGGTGGAGACCCAGTACTTC. Amino acid sequence: CSFLAVETQYF.

The chain joins TRBV3-1 to TRBJ2-7; no firm D call. V was trimmed by 1 base and J by 3 bases, leaving 16 bases between them. This CDR3 comprises 16 residues. The germline V gene encodes CDR1 LGHDT and CDR2 YNNKEL (reference sequence). CDR3 amino acids: CASSQAASRVIYEQYF. DNA of the CDR3: TGTGCCAGCAGCCAAGCGGCCTCTAGGGTAATCTACGAGCAGTACTTC.

This clonotype was counted only a few times. V is TRBV12-3 or TRBV12-4 and J is TRBJ1-1, with 7 nucleotides matching TRBD1. The CDR3 length is 13 residues. The V and J ends lost 6 bases and 4 bases, in that order; junction bases with no gene match: 5. The DNA for the CDR3 is TGTGCCAGCAGCTCCGACAGGGTCACTGAAGCTTTCTTT. This codes for CASSSDRVTEAFF.

The V and J genes are TRBV10-3 and TRBJ1-5; no firm D call. Germline CDR1 ENHRY, CDR2 SYGVKD. The V end was cut by 8 bases, the J end by 1 base, with 15 bases between. The CDR3 has 15 residues. CDR3 in amino acids: CAIGGGHLSNQPQHF. The CDR3, as DNA: TGTGCCATCGGAGGTGGCCACTTAAGCAATCAGCCCCAGCATTTT.

This clonotype was found a few times. The rearrangement joins TRBV4-1 to TRBJ2-1, with TRBD2 identical over 10 bases. The germline gives CDR1 MGHRA, CDR2 YSYEKL. V dropped 1 base and J dropped 6; count of bases not matched to a gene: 6. The length of the CDR3 is 16 residues. The CDR3 region is CASSQGLAGVGNEQFF. In DNA form, the CDR3 reads TGCGCCAGCAGCCAAGGGCTAGCGGGAGTTGGCAATGAGCAGTTCTTC.

The count of this clonotype is one. The rearrangement links TRBV7-9 to TRBJ2-1; no firm D call. Trimming cost V 0 bases and J 5 bases, with 8 bases left between them. The CDR3 has 14 residues. Germline CDR1 and CDR2: SEHNR and FQNEAQ (reference sequence). The DNA for the CDR3 is TGTGCCAGCAGCTTAGCGTTAGCCAACAATGAGCAGTTCTTC. Protein: CASSLALANNEQFF.

This clonotype has more than one count but fewer than ten. The chain recombines TRBV12-3 or TRBV12-4 with TRBJ2-2, with D hard to call. This CDR3 comprises 14 residues. Trimming left V 4 bases short and J 4 bases short, with 10 bases between. The DNA for the CDR3 is TGTGCCAGCAGTTCCCGGTCGGGCACCGGGGAGCTGTTTTTT. Residues: CASSSRSGTGELFF.

The chain combines TRBV20-1 with TRBJ2-2; TRBD2 aligns across 7 bases. J lost 4 bases, V lost 0 bases, and 2 bases had no gene match. The germline CDR1 and CDR2 sequences are DFQATT and SNEGSKA (reference sequence). This CDR3 spans 14 amino acids. CDR3 DNA: TGCAGTGCTAGAGAGTCTAGCGGCACCGGGGAGCTGTTTTTT. Translation: CSARESSGTGELFF.

This clonotype was seen a few times. This rearrangement joins TRBV28 to TRBJ2-6; no reliable D call. CDR3 length: 14 amino acids. From germline, CDR1 is MDHEN and CDR2 SYDVKM. Trimming removed 3 bases from V and 4 bases from J, with 7 bases in between. CDR3: CASSFGMGANVLTF. The CDR3 DNA reads as TGTGCCAGCAGTTTTGGCATGGGGGCCAACGTCCTGACTTTC.

This clonotype has more than one count but fewer than ten. The chain has TRBV5-5 and TRBJ2-7; 7 bases line up with TRBD2. The CDR3 extends over 15 amino acids. The junction had 6 bases not matched to a gene; V was cut back by 1 base and J by 2 bases. Per the germline V gene, CDR1 is SGHKS and CDR2 is YYEKEE (reference sequence). CDR3 loop: CASSLRQREAYEQYF. In nucleotides, the CDR3 is TGTGCCAGCAGCTTGCGACAGCGGGAAGCCTACGAGCAGTACTTC.

The chain uses TRBV2 and TRBJ1-1; D gene uncertain. V was shortened by 8 bases and J by 1 base, with 14 bases between the two germline ends. In germline, CDR1 is SNHLY, CDR2 FYNNEI. This CDR3 has 14 amino acids. CDR3 amino acids: CASVSMAANTEAFF. The DNA for the CDR3 is TGTGCCAGCGTAAGCATGGCAGCGAACACTGAAGCTTTCTTT. The full variable domain, in which reference TRBV2 and TRBJ1-1 provide the parts outside the CDR3, is EPEVTQTPSHQVTQMGQEVILRCVPISNHLYFYWYRQILGQKVEFLVSFYNNEISEKSEIFDDQFSVERPDGSNFTLKIRSTKLEDSAMYFCASVSMAANTEAFFGQGTRLTVV.

The sample holds one count of this clonotype. The V call is TRBV6-6, the J call TRBJ2-7; a weak D match, TRBD2 (6 bases). CDR1 is MNHNY, CDR2 SVGAGI, per germline (reference sequence). The CDR3 sequence is 13 residues long. Trimming pared 2 bases from V and 6 bases from J, leaving 11 bases between. CDR3 sequence reads: CASSYATSSEQYF. The CDR3 nucleotides read TGTGCCAGCAGTTACGCGACTAGTTCCGAGCAGTACTTC.

The rearrangement joins TRBV12-3 or TRBV12-4 to TRBJ2-1; 11 bases are a match to TRBD2. The CDR3 loop spans 18 amino acids. Germline trimming cut 2 bases from V and 4 bases from J; bases unmatched to any gene: 10. CDR3 region: CASSLRSRLAGNYNEQFF. The CDR3 region has the DNA TGTGCCAGCAGTTTACGGTCCCGACTAGCGGGAAATTACAATGAGCAGTTCTTC.

In this sample, this clonotype turned up a few times. The CDR3 DNA follows: TGCGCCAGCAGCCAAGTGGTGTACAATGAGCAGTTCTTC. Amino acid sequence: CASSQVVYNEQFF. J is TRBJ2-1 and V is TRBV4-1; D unresolved. Germline lookup yields CDR1 MGHRA and CDR2 YSYEKL. V gave up 1 base and J gave up 4 bases, with 5 bases separating them. CDR3 length: 13 amino acids.

This clonotype came up a few times. This chain uses TRBV9 with TRBJ2-3; D perhaps matches TRBD2 (6 bases). V lost 0 bases to trimming and J lost 6 bases, with 14 bases between them. Germline V gives CDR1 SGDLS, CDR2 YYNGEE. The CDR3 extends over 15 amino acids. CDR3 in DNA: TGTGCCAGCAGCGTAGCCGGGAGAGCCTTGGATACGCAGTATTTT. Translation gives CASSVAGRALDTQYF.

The chain joins TRBV10-3 to TRBJ1-5, with 11 nucleotides matching TRBD1. CDR1 and CDR2 from the germline V gene are ENHRY and SYGVKD. This CDR3 has 17 amino acids. V lost 4 bases and J lost 1; bases outside the gene matches: 6. The CDR3: CAISAGQGVGSNQPQHF. The CDR3 DNA is TGTGCCATCAGTGCGGGACAGGGGGTTGGAAGCAATCAGCCCCAGCATTTT.

The V gene is TRBV7-2, the J gene TRBJ2-7, with D possibly matching TRBD2 (6 bases). V dropped 3 bases and J dropped 4 bases, with 16 bases sitting between them. This CDR3 has 15 residues. Germline V gene sequence: CDR1 SGHTA, CDR2 FQGNSA. For the CDR3, the DNA is TGTGCCAGCAGCTTGACCGGGGGACCGATTTACGAGCAGTACTTC. Translated: CASSLTGGPIYEQYF.

This clonotype was detected a few times. The V gene is TRBV27, the J gene TRBJ2-1, with 13 bases matching TRBD2. The CDR3 extends over 17 amino acids. Trimming took 8 bases from V and 1 from J; bases not matched to a gene: 8. The germline V gene has CDR1 MNHEY and CDR2 SMNVEV (reference sequence). CDR3 residues: CASFPRTSGRSYNEQFF. The CDR3 coding sequence is TGTGCCAGCTTCCCTCGGACTAGCGGGAGATCCTACAATGAGCAGTTCTTC.

V is TRBV29-1 and J is TRBJ2-2; 10 bases map to TRBD1. Germline lookup yields CDR1 SQVTM and CDR2 ANQGSEA. The J segment lost 5 bases and the V segment lost 7 bases, leaving 7 bases of the junction unmatched. CDR3 length: 14 residues. CDR3 protein: CSAGTGVITGELFF. For the CDR3, the DNA is TGCAGCGCAGGGACAGGGGTGATAACCGGGGAGCTGTTTTTT.

The chain recombines TRBV3-1 with TRBJ2-2, with TRBD2 as a possible D gene (5 bases). This CDR3 has 15 amino acids. Trimming took off 3 bases at V and 8 bases at J, with 16 bases between the two ends. Germline CDR1 is LGHDT and CDR2 is YNNKEL (reference sequence). The CDR3 DNA reads as TGTGCCAGCAGCCATTCGGACTCAAAACGGGGGGAGCTGTTTTTT. Residues: CASSHSDSKRGELFF.

The sample holds a few counts of this clonotype. The chain has TRBV12-3 or TRBV12-4 and TRBJ1-2, with 9 bases identical to TRBD1. J lost 4 bases, V lost 5 bases, and 11 bases had no gene match. The CDR3 contains 16 residues. This CDR3 reads CASSPDHRGLGYGYTF. CDR3 DNA sequence: TGTGCCAGCAGTCCTGATCACAGGGGGCTGGGCTATGGCTACACCTTC.

This clonotype has a handful of counts. The V call is TRBV5-1, the J call TRBJ2-3, with 8 bases matching TRBD2. There are 17 residues in the CDR3. J gave up 7 bases and V 0 bases, and 13 bases lay outside the gene matches. CDR1 is SGHRS and CDR2 is YFSETQ in the germline V gene. The DNA for the CDR3 is TGCGCCAGCAGCTTGGAAAGCGGGAGTGCAGGTGCAAATACGCAGTATTTT. This encodes CASSLESGSAGANTQYF.

The chain is built from TRBV6-1 and TRBJ2-3; TRBD2 matches 7 bases. Germline V CDR1 and CDR2: MNHNS, SASEGT. This CDR3 comprises 14 residues. V shed 8 bases, J shed 0 bases, and the junction held 5 bases outside the gene matches. The CDR3 DNA sequence: TGTGCCAGCGGGAGACTAGCTAGCACAGATACGCAGTATTTT. Encoded protein: CASGRLASTDTQYF.